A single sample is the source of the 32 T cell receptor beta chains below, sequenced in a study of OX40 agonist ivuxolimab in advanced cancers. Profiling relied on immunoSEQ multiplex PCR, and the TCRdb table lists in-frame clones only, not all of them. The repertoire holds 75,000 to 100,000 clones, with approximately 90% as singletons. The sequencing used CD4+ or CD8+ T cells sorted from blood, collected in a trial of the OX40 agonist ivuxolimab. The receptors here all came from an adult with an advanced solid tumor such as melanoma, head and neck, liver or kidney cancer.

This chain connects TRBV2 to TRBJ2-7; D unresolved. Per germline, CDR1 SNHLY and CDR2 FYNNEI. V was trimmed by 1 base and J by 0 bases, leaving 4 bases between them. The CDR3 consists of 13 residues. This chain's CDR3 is CASSEGLSYEQYF. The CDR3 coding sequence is TGTGCCAGCAGTGAAGGCCTCTCCTACGAGCAGTACTTC.

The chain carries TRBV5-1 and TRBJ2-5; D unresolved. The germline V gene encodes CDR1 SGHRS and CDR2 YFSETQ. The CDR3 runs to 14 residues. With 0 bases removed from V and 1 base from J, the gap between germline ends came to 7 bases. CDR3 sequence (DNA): TGCGCCAGCAGCTTGGAGGAGAGCCAAGAGACCCAGTACTTC. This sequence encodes CASSLEESQETQYF.

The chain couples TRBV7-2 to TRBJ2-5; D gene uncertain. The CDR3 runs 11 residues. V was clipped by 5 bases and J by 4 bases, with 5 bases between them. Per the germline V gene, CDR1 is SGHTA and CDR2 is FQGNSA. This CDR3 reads CASSMVETQYF. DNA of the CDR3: TGTGCCAGCAGCATGGTAGAGACCCAGTACTTC.

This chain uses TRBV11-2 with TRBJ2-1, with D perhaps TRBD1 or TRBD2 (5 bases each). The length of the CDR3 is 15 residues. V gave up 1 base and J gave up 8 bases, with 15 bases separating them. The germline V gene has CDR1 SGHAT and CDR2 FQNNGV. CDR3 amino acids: CASSLVVPGTDEQFF. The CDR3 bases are TGTGCCAGCAGCTTAGTGGTCCCCGGGACGGATGAGCAGTTCTTC.

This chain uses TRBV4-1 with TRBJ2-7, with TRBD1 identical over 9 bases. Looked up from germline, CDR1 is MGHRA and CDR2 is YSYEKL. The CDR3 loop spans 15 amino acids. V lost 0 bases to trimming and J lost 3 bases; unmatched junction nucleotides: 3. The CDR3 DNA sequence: TGCGCCAGCAGCCAAGAGGGACAGGGATTCTACGAGCAGTACTTC. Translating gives CASSQEGQGFYEQYF.

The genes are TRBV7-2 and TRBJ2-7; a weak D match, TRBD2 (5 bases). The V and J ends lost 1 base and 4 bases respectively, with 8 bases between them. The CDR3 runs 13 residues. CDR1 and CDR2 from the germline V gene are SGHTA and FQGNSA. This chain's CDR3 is CASSLGVAYEQYF. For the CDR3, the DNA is TGTGCCAGCAGCTTAGGAGTAGCGTACGAGCAGTACTTC.

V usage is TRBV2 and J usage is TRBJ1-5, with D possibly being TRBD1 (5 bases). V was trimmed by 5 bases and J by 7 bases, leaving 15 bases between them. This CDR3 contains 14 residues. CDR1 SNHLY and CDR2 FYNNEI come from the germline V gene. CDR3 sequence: CASSSATAEQPQHF. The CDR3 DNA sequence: TGTGCCAGCAGTTCGGCGACAGCAGAACAGCCCCAGCATTTT.

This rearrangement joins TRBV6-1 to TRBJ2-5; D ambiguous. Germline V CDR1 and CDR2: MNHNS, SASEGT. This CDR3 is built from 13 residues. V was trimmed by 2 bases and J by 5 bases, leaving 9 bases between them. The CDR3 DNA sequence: TGTGCCAGCAGTGAAAGGTGGTCGGAGACCCAGTACTTC. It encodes CASSERWSETQYF.

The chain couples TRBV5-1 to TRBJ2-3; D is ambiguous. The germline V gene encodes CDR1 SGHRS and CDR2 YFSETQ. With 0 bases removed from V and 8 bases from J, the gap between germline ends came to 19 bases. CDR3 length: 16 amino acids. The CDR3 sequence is CASSLALAAALGTQYF. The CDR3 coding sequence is TGCGCCAGCAGCTTGGCCTTGGCTGCCGCTTTAGGTACGCAGTATTTT. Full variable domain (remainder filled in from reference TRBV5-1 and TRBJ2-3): KAGVTQTPRYLIKTRGQQVTLSCSPISGHRSVSWYQQTPGQGLQFLFEYFSETQRNKGNFPGRFSGRQFSNSRSEMNVSTLELGDSALYLCASSLALAAALGTQYFGPGTRLTVL.

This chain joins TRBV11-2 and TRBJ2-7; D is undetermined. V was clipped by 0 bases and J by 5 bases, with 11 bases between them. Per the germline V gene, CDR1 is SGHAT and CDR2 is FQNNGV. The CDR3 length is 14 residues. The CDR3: CASSLDYNAHEQYF. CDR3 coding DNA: TGTGCCAGCAGCTTAGATTATAACGCGCACGAGCAGTACTTC.

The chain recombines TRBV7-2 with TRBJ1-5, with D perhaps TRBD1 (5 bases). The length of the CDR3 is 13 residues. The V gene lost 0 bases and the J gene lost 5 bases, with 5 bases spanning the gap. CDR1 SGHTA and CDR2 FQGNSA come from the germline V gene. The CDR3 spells CASSLAQDQPQHF. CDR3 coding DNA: TGTGCCAGCAGCTTAGCACAGGATCAGCCCCAGCATTTT.

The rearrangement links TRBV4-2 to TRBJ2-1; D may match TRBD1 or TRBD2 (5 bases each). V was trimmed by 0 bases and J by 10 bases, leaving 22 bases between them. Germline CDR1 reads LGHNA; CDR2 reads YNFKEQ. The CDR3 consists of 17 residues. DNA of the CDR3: TGTGCCAGCAGCCAAGATCTGGGGCGGGCTGAACCATGGGAGCAGTTCTTC. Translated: CASSQDLGRAEPWEQFF.

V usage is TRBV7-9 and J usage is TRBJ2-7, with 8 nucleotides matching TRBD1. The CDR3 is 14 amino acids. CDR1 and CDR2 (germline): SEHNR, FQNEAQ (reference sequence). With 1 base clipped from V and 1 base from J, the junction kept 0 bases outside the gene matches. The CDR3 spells CASSLGTGSYEQYF. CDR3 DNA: TGTGCCAGCAGCTTAGGGACAGGGTCCTACGAGCAGTACTTC.

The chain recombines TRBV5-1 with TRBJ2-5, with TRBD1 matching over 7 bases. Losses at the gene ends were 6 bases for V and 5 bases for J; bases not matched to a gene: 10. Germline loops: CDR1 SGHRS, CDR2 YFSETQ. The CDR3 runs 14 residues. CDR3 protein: CASNNQGVMETQYF. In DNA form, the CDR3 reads TGCGCCAGCAATAATCAGGGGGTTATGGAGACCCAGTACTTC.

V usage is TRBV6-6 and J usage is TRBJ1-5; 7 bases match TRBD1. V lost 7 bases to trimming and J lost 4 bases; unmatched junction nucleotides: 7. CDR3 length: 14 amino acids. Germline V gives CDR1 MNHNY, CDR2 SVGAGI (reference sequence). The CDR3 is CASIDRESNQPQHF. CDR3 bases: TGTGCCAGCATCGACAGGGAGAGTAATCAGCCCCAGCATTTT.

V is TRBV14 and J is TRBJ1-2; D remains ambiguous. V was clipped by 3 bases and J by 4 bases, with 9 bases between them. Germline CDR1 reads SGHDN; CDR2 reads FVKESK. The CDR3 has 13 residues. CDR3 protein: CASSQGVGYGYTF. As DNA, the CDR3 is TGTGCCAGCAGCCAGGGAGTTGGCTATGGCTACACCTTC.

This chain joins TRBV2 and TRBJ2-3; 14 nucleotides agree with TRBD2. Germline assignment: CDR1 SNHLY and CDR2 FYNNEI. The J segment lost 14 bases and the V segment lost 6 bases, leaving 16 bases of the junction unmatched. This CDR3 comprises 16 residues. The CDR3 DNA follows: TGTGCCAGCAGGGGAAGACTAGCGGGAGGGCCCGAACTCTTGTATTTT. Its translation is CASRGRLAGGPELLYF.

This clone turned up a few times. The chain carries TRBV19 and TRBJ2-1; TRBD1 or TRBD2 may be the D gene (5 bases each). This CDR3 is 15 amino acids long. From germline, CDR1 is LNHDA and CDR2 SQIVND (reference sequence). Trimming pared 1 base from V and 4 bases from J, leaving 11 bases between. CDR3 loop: CASSIGGTTYNEQFF. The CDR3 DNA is TGTGCCAGTAGTATAGGTGGGACGACGTACAATGAGCAGTTCTTC.

This chain's CDR3 is CASSLGGAKETQYF. The CDR3 region has the DNA TGTGCCAGCAGCTTAGGGGGGGCGAAGGAGACCCAGTACTTC. The V gene is TRBV11-2, the J gene TRBJ2-5; D possibly uses TRBD1 or TRBD2 (6 bases each). V lost 1 base to trimming and J lost 5 bases, with 11 bases between them. The CDR3 sequence is 14 residues long. The germline gives CDR1 SGHAT, CDR2 FQNNGV.

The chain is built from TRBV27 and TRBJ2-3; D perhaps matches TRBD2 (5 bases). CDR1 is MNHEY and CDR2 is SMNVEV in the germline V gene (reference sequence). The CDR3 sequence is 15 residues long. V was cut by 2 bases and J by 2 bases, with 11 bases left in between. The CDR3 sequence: CASSLAPGITDTQYF. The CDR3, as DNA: TGTGCCAGCAGTTTAGCCCCCGGGATCACAGATACGCAGTATTTT.

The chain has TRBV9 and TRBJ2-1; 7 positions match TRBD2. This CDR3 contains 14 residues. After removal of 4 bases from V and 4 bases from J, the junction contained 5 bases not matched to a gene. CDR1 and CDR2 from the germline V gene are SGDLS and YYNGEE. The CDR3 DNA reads TGTGCCAGCAGCCAAGCTAGCGGATACAATGAGCAGTTCTTC. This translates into CASSQASGYNEQFF.

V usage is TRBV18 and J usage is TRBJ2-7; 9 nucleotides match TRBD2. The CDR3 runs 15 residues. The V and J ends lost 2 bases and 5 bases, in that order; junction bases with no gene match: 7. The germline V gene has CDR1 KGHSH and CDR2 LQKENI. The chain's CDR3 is CASSPSAGGRNEQYF. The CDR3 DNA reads TGTGCCAGCTCACCAAGCGCGGGGGGGCGGAACGAGCAGTACTTC.

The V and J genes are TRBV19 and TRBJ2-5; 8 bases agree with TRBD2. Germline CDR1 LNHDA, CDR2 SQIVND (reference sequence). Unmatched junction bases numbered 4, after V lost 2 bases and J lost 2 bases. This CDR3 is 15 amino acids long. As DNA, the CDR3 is TGTGCCAGTAGTATACTAGCGGGTGTACAAGAGACCCAGTACTTC. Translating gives CASSILAGVQETQYF.

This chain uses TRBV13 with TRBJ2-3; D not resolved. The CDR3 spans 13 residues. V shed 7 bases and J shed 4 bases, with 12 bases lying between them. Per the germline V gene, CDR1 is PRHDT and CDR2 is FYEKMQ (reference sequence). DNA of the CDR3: TGTGCCAGCACCAATCAGCAGGCAGATACGCAGTATTTT. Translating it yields CASTNQQADTQYF.

The CDR3 coding sequence is TGTGCCAGCAGCTCCGACAGGAGCAATGAGCAGTTCTTC. Protein product: CASSSDRSNEQFF. The V and J genes are TRBV7-6 and TRBJ2-1; possible D gene TRBD1, 6 bases. Trimming left V 4 bases short and J 6 bases short, with 10 bases between. The CDR3 covers 13 residues. Germline V gene lookup returns CDR1 SGHVS and CDR2 FNYEAQ.

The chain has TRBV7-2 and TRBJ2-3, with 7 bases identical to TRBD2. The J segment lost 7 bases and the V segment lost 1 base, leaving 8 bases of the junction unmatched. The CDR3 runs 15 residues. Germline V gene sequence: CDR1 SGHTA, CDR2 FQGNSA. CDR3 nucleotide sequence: TGTGCCAGCAGCTTAGGGAGCGGGGCTCTGAATACGCAGTATTTT. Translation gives CASSLGSGALNTQYF.

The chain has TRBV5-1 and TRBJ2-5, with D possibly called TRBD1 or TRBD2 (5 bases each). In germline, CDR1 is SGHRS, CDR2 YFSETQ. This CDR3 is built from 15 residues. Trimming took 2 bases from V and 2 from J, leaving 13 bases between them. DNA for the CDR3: TGCGCCAGCAGCTTTTTCCCGGGGCCACAAGAGACCCAGTACTTC. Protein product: CASSFFPGPQETQYF. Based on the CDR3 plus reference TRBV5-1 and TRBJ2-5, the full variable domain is KAGVTQTPRYLIKTRGQQVTLSCSPISGHRSVSWYQQTPGQGLQFLFEYFSETQRNKGNFPGRFSGRQFSNSRSEMNVSTLELGDSALYLCASSFFPGPQETQYFGPGTRLLVL.

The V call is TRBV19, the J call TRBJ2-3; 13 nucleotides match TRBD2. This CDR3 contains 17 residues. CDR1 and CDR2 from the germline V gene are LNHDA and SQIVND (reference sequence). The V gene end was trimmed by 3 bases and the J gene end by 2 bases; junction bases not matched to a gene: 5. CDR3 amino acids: CASSMRTSGRITDTQYF. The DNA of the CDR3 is TGTGCCAGTAGTATGAGGACTAGCGGGAGAATCACAGATACGCAGTATTTT. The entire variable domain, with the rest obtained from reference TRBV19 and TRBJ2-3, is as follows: DGGITQSPKYLFRKEGQNVTLSCEQNLNHDAMYWYRQDPGQGLRLIYYSQIVNDFQKGDIAEGYSVSREKKESFPLTVTSAQKNPTAFYLCASSMRTSGRITDTQYFGPGTRLTVL.

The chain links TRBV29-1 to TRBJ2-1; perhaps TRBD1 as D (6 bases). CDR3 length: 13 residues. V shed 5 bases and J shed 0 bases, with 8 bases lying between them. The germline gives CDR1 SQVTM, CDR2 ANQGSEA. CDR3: CSVRGFSYNEQFF. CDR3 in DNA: TGCAGCGTTAGGGGGTTCTCCTACAATGAGCAGTTCTTC.

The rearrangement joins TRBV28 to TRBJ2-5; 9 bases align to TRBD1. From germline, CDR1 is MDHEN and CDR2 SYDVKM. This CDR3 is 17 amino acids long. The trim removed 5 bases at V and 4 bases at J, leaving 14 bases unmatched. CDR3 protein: CASSPTGGQGGRETQYF. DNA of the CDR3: TGTGCCAGCAGTCCGACGGGGGGACAGGGAGGGAGAGAGACCCAGTACTTC. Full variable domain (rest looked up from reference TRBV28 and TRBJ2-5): DVKVTQSSRYLVKRTGEKVFLECVQDMDHENMFWYRQDPGLGLRLIYFSYDVKMKEKGDIPEGYSVSREKKERFSLILESASTNQTSMYLCASSPTGGQGGRETQYFGPGTRLLVL.

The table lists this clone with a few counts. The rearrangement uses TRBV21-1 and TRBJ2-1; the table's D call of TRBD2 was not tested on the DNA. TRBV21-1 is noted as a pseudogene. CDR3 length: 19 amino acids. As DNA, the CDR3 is TGTGCCAGCAGCAAAGCCAGGACTAGCGGGAGAGAACCCTACAATGAGCAGTTCTTC. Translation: CASSKARTSGREPYNEQFF.

The CDR3: CASSEGGAGTDYGYTF. For the CDR3, the DNA is TGTGCCAGCAGTGAAGGAGGGGCAGGAACGGACTATGGCTACACCTTC. The V and J genes are TRBV6-1 and TRBJ1-2; D may be TRBD1 (5 bases). Trimming cost V 1 base and J 3 bases, with 15 bases left between them. Germline values: CDR1 MNHNS, CDR2 SASEGT. The length of the CDR3 is 16 residues.